The next 16 T cell receptor beta chains were all read from a single sample in a study of cytomegalovirus exposure and HLA in healthy donors. The PCR was carried out with 60 Vbeta primers and 13 Jbeta primers. Clones were read by immunoSEQ multiplex PCR, and TCRdb kept only the in-frame ones, dropping some. The table shows roughly 97,000 clones, with roughly a tenth occurring only once. Sample: PBMCs. These receptors all come from a man aged 45 to 65 in good health and CMV-seropositive.

About this clone: This sample includes further DNA sequences coding for the same CDR3. The chain employs TRBV5-1 and TRBJ1-1; D unresolved. Trimming stripped 0 bases from V and 0 bases from J, with 9 bases between. Looked up from germline, CDR1 is SGHRS and CDR2 is YFSETQ. The CDR3 runs 15 residues. CDR3 sequence (DNA): TGCGCCAGCAGCTTGGTATCAGGCATGAACACTGAAGCTTTCTTT. Amino acids: CASSLVSGMNTEAFF.

J is TRBJ2-5 and V is TRBV5-1; TRBD2 matches at 12 bases. This CDR3 comprises 16 residues. The ends lost 3 bases at V and 2 bases at J; junction bases unmatched: 5. Germline CDR1 reads SGHRS; CDR2 reads YFSETQ. The CDR3 sequence: CASSSNGLAGQETQYF. The CDR3, as DNA: TGCGCCAGCAGCTCCAACGGACTAGCGGGGCAAGAGACCCAGTACTTC.

The rearrangement uses TRBV25-1 and TRBJ2-1, with 8 bases aligning to TRBD1. Looked up from germline, CDR1 is MGHDK and CDR2 is SYGVNS. The CDR3 extends over 15 amino acids. Trimming took 6 bases from V and 2 from J; bases not matched to a gene: 6. The CDR3 coding sequence is TGTGCCAGCAGGGCGACAGGGGCGGCCTACAATGAGCAGTTCTTC. Protein sequence: CASRATGAAYNEQFF.

The chain couples TRBV7-2 to TRBJ1-2; the D is unclear. CDR1 SGHTA and CDR2 FQGNSA come from the germline V gene. The CDR3 is 14 amino acids. Trimming shortened V by 1 base and J by 4 bases, and 10 bases separated the two germline ends. For the CDR3, the DNA is TGTGCCAGCAGCTTAGGCCAGAACAGCTATGGCTACACCTTC. Residues: CASSLGQNSYGYTF.

This clone was observed a few times. V and J are TRBV5-6 and TRBJ2-1, with 11 bases matching TRBD1. The CDR3 totals 16 residues. Germline V gene data show CDR1 as SGHDT and CDR2 as YYEEEE. J lost 7 bases, V lost 3 bases, and 9 bases had no gene match. CDR3 DNA: TGTGCCAGCAGCTCCCTTGGACAGGGGGCGCGGAATGAGCAGTTCTTC. It encodes CASSSLGQGARNEQFF.

The V and J genes are TRBV19 and TRBJ2-1, with D possibly matching TRBD2 (5 bases). Deletions cut 3 bases from V and 3 bases from J, with 12 bases between. There are 15 residues in the CDR3. Per the germline V gene, CDR1 is LNHDA and CDR2 is SQIVND (reference sequence). In nucleotides, the CDR3 is TGTGCCAGTAGTATTACCGAGAGGGTCTACAATGAGCAGTTCTTC. It codes for CASSITERVYNEQFF.

The rearrangement joins TRBV11-2 to TRBJ2-7, with 13 positions matching TRBD2. The germline CDR1 and CDR2 sequences are SGHAT and FQNNGV. The CDR3 consists of 16 residues. Trimming cost V 5 bases and J 3 bases; bases outside gene matches: 7. In DNA, the CDR3 is TGTGCCAGCAGCAGCGGACTAGCGGGAGTCGGCTACGAGCAGTACTTC. This codes for CASSSGLAGVGYEQYF.

V is TRBV27 and J is TRBJ2-7; 7 bases agree with TRBD1. The CDR3 spans 14 residues. Germline trimming cut 3 bases from V and 3 bases from J; bases unmatched to any gene: 5. Germline assignment: CDR1 MNHEY and CDR2 SMNVEV (reference sequence). CDR3 DNA: TGTGCCAGCAGTTTCAAGGCAGGGGGCTACGAGCAGTACTTC. It translates to CASSFKAGGYEQYF.

The chain recombines TRBV4-1 with TRBJ2-1; 11 bases agree with TRBD2. Trimming removed 4 bases from V and 7 bases from J; junction bases left unmatched: 6. This CDR3 has 15 amino acids. Germline lookup yields CDR1 MGHRA and CDR2 YSYEKL. This CDR3 is CASSLSGRALNEQFF. CDR3 bases: TGCGCCAGCAGCCTTAGCGGGAGGGCCTTAAATGAGCAGTTCTTC.

The chain couples TRBV11-2 to TRBJ2-7, with TRBD1 matching over 7 bases. In germline, CDR1 is SGHAT, CDR2 FQNNGV. The CDR3 has 16 amino acids. J gave up 0 bases and V 5 bases, and 10 bases lay outside the gene matches. CDR3 DNA sequence: TGTGCCAGCAGCCTCCACGGACAGGAAACCTCCTACGAGCAGTACTTC. It yields the protein CASSLHGQETSYEQYF.

The rearrangement joins TRBV11-2 to TRBJ2-7, with TRBD2 matching 10 bases. Germline V gene lookup returns CDR1 SGHAT and CDR2 FQNNGV. There are 14 residues in the CDR3. Germline trimming cut 4 bases from V and 2 bases from J; bases unmatched to any gene: 2. The CDR3 region has the DNA TGTGCCAGCAGCTCGGGACTAGCGACCTACGAGCAGTACTTC. Translation gives CASSSGLATYEQYF.

The J gene is TRBJ2-1, the V gene TRBV16; D may be TRBD2 (6 bases). The length of the CDR3 is 16 residues. CDR1 and CDR2 from the germline V gene are KGHSY and FQNENV. The V gene lost 0 bases and the J gene lost 3 bases, with 12 bases spanning the gap. Here the CDR3 DNA reads TGTGCCAGCAGCCAATCCGGCCGGGGGAACTACAATGAGCAGTTCTTC. This gives the protein CASSQSGRGNYNEQFF. The variable domain in full, with the rest retrieved from reference TRBV16 and TRBJ2-1, is GEEVAQTPKHLVRGEGQKAKLYCAPIKGHSYVFWYQQVLKNEFKFLISFQNENVFDETGMPKERFSAKCLPNSPCSLEIQATKLEDSAVYFCASSQSGRGNYNEQFFGPGTRLTVL.

This clone came up a few times. V usage is TRBV11-2 and J usage is TRBJ2-2; no clear D gene. V dropped 4 bases and J dropped 8 bases, with 14 bases sitting between them. The CDR3 loop spans 14 amino acids. From germline, CDR1 is SGHAT and CDR2 FQNNGV. The CDR3 bases are TGTGCCAGCAGCTCGCAGGTCCTGTTGGGGGAGCTGTTTTTT. Protein product: CASSSQVLLGELFF.

This sequence joins TRBV6-6 and TRBJ1-1; D gene unclear. The CDR3 has 13 residues. Trimming left V 5 bases short and J 11 bases short, with 18 bases between. CDR1 is MNHNY, CDR2 SVGAGI, per germline (reference sequence). The CDR3 sequence: CASSTNERGAAFF. Here the CDR3 DNA reads TGTGCCAGCAGTACGAACGAAAGAGGAGCCGCTTTCTTT.

Turning to this clone: Without the conserved terminal phenylalanine or tryptophan, this CDR3 likely stems from a read error. The DNA is omitted, as the CDR3 cannot be located on it reliably, and the CDR3 follows TCRdb's listing. This chain connects TRBV30 to TRBJ2-2; the table assigns TRBD2, which was not confirmed against the DNA. The CDR3 spans 14 amino acids, including both terminal residues. CDR1 is GTSNPN and CDR2 is SVGIG in the germline V gene (reference sequence). The CDR3 here is CAWSVSVSTGEMFL.

This clone was picked up a small number of times. The chain carries TRBV27 and TRBJ2-7; 10 positions match TRBD2. Trimming at V came to 0 bases and at J to 6 bases, leaving 5 bases not matched to a gene. This CDR3 has 15 amino acids. The germline CDR1 and CDR2 sequences are MNHEY and SMNVEV (reference sequence). In nucleotides, the CDR3 is TGTGCCAGCAGTTTATCGGCCAGCGGGAGGGGCGAGCAGTACTTC. Protein product: CASSLSASGRGEQYF.